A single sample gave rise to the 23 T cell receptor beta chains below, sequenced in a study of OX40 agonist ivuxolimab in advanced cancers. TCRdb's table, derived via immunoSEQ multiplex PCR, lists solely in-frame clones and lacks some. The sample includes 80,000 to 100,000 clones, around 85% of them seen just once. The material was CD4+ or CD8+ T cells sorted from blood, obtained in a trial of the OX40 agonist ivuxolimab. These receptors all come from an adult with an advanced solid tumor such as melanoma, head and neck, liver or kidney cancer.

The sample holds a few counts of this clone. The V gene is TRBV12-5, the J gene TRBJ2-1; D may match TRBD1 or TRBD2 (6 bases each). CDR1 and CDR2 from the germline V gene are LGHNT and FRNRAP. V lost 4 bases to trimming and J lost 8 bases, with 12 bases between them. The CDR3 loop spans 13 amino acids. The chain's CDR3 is CASGSGGAHEQFF. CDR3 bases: TGTGCTAGTGGTTCCGGGGGCGCCCATGAGCAGTTCTTC.

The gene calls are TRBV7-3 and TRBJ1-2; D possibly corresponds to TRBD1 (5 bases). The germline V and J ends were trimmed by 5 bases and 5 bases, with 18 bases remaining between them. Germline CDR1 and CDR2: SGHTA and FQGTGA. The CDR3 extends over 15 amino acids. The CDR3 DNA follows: TGTGCCAGCAGCCCCCGGCAGGGTCCCCTTTATGGCTACACCTTC. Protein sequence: CASSPRQGPLYGYTF. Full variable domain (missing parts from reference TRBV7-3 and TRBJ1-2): GAGVSQTPSNKVTEKGKYVELRCDPISGHTALYWYRQSLGQGPEFLIYFQGTGAADDSGLPNDRFFAVRPEGSVSTLKIQRTERGDSAVYLCASSPRQGPLYGYTFGSGTRLTVV.

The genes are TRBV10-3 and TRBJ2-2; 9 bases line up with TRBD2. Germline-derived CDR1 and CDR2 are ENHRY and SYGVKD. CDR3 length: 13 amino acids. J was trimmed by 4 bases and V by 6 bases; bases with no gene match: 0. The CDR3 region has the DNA TGTGCCATCAGACTAGCGGGCACCGGGGAGCTGTTTTTT. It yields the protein CAIRLAGTGELFF.

The CDR3 loop is CASSYNQNTEAFF. CDR3 DNA: TGTGCCAGCAGCTATAACCAAAACACTGAAGCTTTCTTT. V and J are TRBV7-6 and TRBJ1-1; D remains unclear. Deletions cut 4 bases from V and 2 bases from J, with 8 bases between. Germline lookup yields CDR1 SGHVS and CDR2 FNYEAQ. CDR3 length: 13 residues.

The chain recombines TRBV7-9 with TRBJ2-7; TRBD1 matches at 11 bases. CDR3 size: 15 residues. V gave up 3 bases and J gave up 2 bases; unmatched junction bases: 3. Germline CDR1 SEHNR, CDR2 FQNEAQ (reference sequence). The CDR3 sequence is CASSFGQGATYEQYF. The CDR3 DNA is TGTGCCAGCAGCTTCGGACAGGGGGCAACCTACGAGCAGTACTTC.

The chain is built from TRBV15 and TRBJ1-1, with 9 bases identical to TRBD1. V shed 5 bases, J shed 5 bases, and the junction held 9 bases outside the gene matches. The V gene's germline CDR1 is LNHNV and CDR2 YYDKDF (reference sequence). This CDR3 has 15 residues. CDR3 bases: TGTGCCACCAGCTCATACAGGGGGCCCCAAACTGAAGCTTTCTTT. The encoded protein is CATSSYRGPQTEAFF.

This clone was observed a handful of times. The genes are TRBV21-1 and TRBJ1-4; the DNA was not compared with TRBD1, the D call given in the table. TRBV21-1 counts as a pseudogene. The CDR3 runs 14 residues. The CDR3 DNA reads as TGTGCCAGCAGCAATGGGCCGACGAATGAAAAACTGTTTTTT. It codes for CASSNGPTNEKLFF.

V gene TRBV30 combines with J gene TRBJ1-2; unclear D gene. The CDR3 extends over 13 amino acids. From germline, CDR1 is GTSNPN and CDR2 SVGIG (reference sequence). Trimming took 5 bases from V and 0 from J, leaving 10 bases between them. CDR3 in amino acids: CAWGRLPNYGYTF. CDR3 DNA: TGTGCCTGGGGACGGCTTCCTAACTATGGCTACACCTTC.

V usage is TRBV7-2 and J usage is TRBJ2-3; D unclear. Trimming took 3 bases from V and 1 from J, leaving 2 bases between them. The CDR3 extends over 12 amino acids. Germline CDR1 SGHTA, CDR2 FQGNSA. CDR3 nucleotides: TGTGCCAGCAGCTTCGGCACAGATACGCAGTATTTT. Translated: CASSFGTDTQYF.

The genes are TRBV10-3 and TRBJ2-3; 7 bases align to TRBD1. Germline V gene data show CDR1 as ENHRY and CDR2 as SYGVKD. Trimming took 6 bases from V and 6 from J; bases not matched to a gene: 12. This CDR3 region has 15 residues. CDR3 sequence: CAIRKIPGQSDTQYF. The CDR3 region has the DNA TGTGCCATCAGGAAGATTCCGGGACAGTCCGATACGCAGTATTTT.

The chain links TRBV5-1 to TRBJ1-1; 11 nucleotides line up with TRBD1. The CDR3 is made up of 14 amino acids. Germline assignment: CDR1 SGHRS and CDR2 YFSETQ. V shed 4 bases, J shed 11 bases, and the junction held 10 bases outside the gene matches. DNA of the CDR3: TGCGCCAGCAGCCCGGGACAGGGGGGTTTTGTGGCTTTCTTT. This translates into CASSPGQGGFVAFF.

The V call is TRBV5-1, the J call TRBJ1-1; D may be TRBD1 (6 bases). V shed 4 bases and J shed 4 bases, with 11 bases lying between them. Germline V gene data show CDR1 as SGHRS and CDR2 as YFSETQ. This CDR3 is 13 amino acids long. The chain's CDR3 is CASSKPGVTEAFF. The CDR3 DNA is TGCGCCAGCAGCAAACCAGGGGTCACTGAAGCTTTCTTT.

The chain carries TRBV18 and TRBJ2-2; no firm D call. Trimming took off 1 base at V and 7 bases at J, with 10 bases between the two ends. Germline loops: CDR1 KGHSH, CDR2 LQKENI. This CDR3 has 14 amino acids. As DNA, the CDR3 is TGTGCCAGCTCACCACAAAAGGCGAACGGGGAGCTGTTTTTT. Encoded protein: CASSPQKANGELFF.

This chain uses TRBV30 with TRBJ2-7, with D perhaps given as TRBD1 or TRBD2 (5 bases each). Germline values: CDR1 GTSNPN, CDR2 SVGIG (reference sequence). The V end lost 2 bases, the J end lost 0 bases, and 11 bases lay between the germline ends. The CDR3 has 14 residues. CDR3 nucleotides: TGTGCCTGGAGTACGGGACGCCGCTCCTACGAGCAGTACTTC. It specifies CAWSTGRRSYEQYF.

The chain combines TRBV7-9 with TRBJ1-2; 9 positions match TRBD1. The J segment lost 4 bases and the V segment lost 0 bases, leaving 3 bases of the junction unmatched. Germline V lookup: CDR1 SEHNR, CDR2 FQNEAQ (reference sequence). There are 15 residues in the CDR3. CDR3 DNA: TGTGCCAGCAGCTTAGCCCCGGGACAGGGCTATGGCTACACCTTC. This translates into CASSLAPGQGYGYTF.

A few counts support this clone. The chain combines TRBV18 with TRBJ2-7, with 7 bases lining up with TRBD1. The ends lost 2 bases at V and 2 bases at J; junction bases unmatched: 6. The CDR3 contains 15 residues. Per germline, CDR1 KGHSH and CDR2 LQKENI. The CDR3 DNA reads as TGTGCCAGCTCACCATCCCGGGACAGACCCTACGAGCAGTACTTC. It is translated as CASSPSRDRPYEQYF. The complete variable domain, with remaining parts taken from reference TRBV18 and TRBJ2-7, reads NAGVMQNPRHLVRRRGQEARLRCSPMKGHSHVYWYRQLPEEGLKFMVYLQKENIIDESGMPKERFSAEFPKEGPSILRIQQVVRGDSAAYFCASSPSRDRPYEQYFGPGTRLTVT.

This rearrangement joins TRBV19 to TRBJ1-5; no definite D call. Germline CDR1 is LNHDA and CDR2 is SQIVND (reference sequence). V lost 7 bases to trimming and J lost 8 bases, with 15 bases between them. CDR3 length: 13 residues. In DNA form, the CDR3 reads TGTGCCAGTATGCAGTCCCTATCAAAGCCCCAGCATTTT. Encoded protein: CASMQSLSKPQHF.

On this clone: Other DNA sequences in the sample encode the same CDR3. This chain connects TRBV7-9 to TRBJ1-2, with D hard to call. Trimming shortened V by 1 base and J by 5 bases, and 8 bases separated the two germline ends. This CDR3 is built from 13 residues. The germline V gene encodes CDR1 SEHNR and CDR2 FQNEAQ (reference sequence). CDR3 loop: CASSLGRLYGYTF. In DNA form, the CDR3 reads TGTGCCAGCAGCTTAGGCAGATTGTATGGCTACACCTTC.

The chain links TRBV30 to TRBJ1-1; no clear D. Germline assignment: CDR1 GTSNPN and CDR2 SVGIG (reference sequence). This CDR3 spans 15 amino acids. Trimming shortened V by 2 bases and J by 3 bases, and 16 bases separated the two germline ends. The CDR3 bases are TGTGCCTGGAGTTCGCCACAAGGTGCCTACACTGAAGCTTTCTTT. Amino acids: CAWSSPQGAYTEAFF.

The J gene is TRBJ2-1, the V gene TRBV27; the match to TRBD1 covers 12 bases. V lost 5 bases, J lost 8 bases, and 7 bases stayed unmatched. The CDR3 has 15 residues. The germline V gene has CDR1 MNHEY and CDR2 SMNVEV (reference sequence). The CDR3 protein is CASSLTGTGGYEQFF. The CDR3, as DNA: TGTGCCAGCAGTCTCACCGGGACAGGGGGCTATGAGCAGTTCTTC.

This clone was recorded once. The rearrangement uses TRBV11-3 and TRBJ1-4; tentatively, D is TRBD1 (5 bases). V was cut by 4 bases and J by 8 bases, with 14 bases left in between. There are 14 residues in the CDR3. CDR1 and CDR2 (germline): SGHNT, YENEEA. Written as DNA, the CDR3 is TGTGCCAGCAGCTCAGACAGTCTGGCCGAAAAACTGTTTTTT. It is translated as CASSSDSLAEKLFF.

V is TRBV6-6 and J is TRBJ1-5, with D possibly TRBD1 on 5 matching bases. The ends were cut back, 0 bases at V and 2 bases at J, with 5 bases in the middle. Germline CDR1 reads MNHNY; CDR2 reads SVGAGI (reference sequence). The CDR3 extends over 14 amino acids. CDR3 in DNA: TGTGCCAGCAGTTACTCAGGGGGCAATCAGCCCCAGCATTTT. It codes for CASSYSGGNQPQHF.

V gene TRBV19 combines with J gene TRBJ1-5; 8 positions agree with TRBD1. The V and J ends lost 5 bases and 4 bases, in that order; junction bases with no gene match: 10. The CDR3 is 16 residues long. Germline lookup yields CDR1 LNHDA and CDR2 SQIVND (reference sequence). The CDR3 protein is CASSYTGQGQNQPQHF. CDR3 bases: TGTGCCAGTAGTTATACCGGACAGGGCCAAAATCAGCCCCAGCATTTT.